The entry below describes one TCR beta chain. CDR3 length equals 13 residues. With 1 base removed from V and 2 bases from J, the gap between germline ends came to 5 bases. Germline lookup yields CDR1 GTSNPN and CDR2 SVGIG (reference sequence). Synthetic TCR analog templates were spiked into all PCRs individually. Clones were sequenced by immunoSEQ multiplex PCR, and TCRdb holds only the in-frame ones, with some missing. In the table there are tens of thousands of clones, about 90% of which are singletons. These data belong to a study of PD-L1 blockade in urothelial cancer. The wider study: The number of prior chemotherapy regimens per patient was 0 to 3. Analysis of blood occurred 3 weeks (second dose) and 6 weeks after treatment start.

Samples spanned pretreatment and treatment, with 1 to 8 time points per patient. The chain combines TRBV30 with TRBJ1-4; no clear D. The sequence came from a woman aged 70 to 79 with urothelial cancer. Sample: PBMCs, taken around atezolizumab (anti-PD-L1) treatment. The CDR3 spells CAWSGSTNEKLFF. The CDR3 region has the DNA TGTGCCTGGAGTGGGAGCACTAATGAAAAACTGTTTTTT.